This T cell receptor (beta chain) was recorded in a study of response to subunit inactivated influenza vaccine. TCRdb re-called the RT-PCR reads with MiXCR, one entry per CDR3 protein. The table records approximately 230,000 distinct CDR3 sequences, more than 10% of them present only once. The CDR3 spans 18 residues. Specimen: non-naive T cells sorted from PBMCs, collected roughly 15 days before vaccination. The J gene is TRBJ2-1, the V gene TRBV21-1; the table's D gene call, TRBD2, was not cross checked with the DNA. TRBV21-1 is classified as a pseudogene. This clonotype was sampled from a man in his forties or fifties who received an inactivated influenza vaccine. CDR3: CASSDGKAGDPSYNEQFF. CDR3 in DNA: TGTGCCAGCAGTGACGGCAAGGCGGGAGATCCCTCCTACAATGAGCAGTTCTTC.